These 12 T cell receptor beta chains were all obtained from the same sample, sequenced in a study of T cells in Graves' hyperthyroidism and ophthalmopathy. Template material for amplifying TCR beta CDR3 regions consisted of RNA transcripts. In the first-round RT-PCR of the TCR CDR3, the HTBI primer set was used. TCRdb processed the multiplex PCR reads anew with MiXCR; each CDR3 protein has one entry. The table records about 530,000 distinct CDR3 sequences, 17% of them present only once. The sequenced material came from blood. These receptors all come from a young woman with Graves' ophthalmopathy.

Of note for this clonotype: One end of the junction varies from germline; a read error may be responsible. The CDR3 DNA sequence: TGTGCTAGCAGCTTAGGTTTTAACACCGGGGAGCTGTTTTTT. This encodes CASSLGFNTGELFF. This sequence joins TRBV7-7 and TRBJ2-2; no clear D. Germline V gene lookup returns CDR1 SSHAT and CDR2 FNYEAQ (reference sequence). CDR3 size: 14 residues.

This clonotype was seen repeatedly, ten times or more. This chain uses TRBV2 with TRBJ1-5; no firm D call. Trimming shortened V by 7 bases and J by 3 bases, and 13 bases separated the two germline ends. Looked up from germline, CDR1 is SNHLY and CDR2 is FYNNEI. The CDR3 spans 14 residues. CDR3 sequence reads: CASKKPGNNQPQHF. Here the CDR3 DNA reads TGTGCCAGCAAAAAGCCGGGGAACAATCAGCCCCAGCATTTT.

CDR3 nucleotide sequence: TGTGCCAGCAGCTCTTCCGGACTAGCGGGAGGGTTTGAGCAGTTCTTC. Translation: CASSSSGLAGGFEQFF. The chain combines TRBV6-9 with TRBJ2-1; 15 nucleotides align to TRBD2. This CDR3 has 16 residues. The J segment lost 9 bases and the V segment lost 6 bases, leaving 9 bases of the junction unmatched. Germline-derived CDR1 and CDR2 are MNHGY and SVAAGI.

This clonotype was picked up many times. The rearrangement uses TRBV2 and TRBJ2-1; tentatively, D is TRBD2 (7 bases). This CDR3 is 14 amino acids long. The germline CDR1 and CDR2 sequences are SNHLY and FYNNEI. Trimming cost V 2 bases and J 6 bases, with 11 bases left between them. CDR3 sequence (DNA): TGTGCCAGCAGTGAAAGGGGGGGGCTCAATGAGCAGTTCTTC. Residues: CASSERGGLNEQFF.

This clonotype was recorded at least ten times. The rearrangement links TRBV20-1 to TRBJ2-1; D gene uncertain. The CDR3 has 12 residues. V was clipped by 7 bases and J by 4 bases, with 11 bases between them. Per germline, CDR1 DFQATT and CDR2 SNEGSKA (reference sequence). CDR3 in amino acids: CSGLPLYNEQFF. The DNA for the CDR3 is TGCAGTGGGCTACCGTTATACAATGAGCAGTTCTTC.

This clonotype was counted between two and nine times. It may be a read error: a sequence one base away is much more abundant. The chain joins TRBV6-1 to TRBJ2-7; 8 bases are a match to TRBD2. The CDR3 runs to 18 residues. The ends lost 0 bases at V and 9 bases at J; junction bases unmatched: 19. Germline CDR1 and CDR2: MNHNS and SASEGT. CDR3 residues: CASSEAPGGRGLVRWQYF. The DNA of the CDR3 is TGTGCCAGCAGTGAAGCGCCGGGAGGGCGGGGATTGGTACGATGGCAGTACTTC.

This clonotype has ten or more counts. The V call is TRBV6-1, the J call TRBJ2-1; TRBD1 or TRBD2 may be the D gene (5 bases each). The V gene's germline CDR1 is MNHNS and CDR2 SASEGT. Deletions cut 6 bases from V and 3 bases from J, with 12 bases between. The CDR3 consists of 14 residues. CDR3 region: CASSNRDGYNEQFF. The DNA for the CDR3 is TGTGCCAGCAGCAACCGGGACGGCTACAATGAGCAGTTCTTC.

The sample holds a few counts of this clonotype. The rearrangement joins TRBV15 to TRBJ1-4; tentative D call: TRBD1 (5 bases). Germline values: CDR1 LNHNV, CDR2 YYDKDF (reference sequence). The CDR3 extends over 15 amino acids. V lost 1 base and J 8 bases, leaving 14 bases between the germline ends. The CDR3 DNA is TGTGCCACCAGCAGAGTTAAGCAGGGAAGGGAAAAACTGTTTTTT. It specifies CATSRVKQGREKLFF.

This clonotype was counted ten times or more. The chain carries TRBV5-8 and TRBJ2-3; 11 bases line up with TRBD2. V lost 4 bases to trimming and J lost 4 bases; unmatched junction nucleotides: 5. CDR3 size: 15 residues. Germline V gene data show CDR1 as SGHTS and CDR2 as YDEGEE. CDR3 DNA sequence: TGTGCCAGCAGCCCCCGGACTAGCGGGCCAGATACGCAGTATTTT. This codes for CASSPRTSGPDTQYF.

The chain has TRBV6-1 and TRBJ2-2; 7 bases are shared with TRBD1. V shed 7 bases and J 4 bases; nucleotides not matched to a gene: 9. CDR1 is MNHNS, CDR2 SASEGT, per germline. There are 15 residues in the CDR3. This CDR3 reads CASIDRSGGTGELFF. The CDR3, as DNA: TGTGCCAGCATAGACCGGTCAGGGGGCACCGGGGAGCTGTTTTTT.

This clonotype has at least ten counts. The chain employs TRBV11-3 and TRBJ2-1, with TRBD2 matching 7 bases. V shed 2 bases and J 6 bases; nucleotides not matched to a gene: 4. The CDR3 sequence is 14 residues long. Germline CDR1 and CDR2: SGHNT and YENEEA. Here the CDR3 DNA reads TGTGCCAGCAGCTTAAGGGAGGGATCCAATGAGCAGTTCTTC. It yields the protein CASSLREGSNEQFF. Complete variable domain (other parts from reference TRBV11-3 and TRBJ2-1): EAGVVQSPRYKIIEKKQPVAFWCNPISGHNTLYWYLQNLGQGPELLIRYENEEAVDDSQLPKDRFSAERLKGVDSTLKIQPAELGDSAVYLCASSLREGSNEQFFGPGTRLTVL.

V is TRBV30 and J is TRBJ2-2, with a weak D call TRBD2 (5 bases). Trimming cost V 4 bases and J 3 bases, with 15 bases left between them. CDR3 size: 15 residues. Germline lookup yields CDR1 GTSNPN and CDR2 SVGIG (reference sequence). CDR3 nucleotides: TGTGCCTGGACGCGAGGGCCTTTAGACACCGGGGAGCTGTTTTTT. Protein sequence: CAWTRGPLDTGELFF.